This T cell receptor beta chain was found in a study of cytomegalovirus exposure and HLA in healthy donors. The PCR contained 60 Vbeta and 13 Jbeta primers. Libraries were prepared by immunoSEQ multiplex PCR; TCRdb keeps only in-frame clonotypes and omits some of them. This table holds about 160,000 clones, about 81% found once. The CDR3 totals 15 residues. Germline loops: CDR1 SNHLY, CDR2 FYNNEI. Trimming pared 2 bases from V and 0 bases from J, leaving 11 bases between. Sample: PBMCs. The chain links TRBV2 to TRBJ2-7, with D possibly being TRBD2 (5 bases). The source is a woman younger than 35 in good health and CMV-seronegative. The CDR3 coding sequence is TGTGCCAGCAGTGAAAGGAATAGCGACTCCTACGAGCAGTACTTC. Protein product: CASSERNSDSYEQYF. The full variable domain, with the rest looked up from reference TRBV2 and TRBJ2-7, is EPEVTQTPSHQVTQMGQEVILRCVPISNHLYFYWYRQILGQKVEFLVSFYNNEISEKSEIFDDQFSVERPDGSNFTLKIRSTKLEDSAMYFCASSERNSDSYEQYFGPGTRLTVT.